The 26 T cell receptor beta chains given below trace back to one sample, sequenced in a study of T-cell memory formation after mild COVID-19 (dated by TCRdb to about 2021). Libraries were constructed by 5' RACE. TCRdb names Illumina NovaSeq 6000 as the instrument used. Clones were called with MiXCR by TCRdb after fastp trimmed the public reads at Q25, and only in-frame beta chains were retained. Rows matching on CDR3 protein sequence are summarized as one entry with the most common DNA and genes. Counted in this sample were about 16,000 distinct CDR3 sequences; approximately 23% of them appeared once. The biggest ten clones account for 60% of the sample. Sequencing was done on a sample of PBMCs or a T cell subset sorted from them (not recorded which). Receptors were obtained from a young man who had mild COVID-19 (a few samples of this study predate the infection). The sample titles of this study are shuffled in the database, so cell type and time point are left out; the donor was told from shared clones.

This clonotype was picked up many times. The CDR3 reads CASSAEVAGKETQYF. CDR3 bases: TGTGCCAGCTCAGCCGAGGTTGCGGGGAAAGAGACCCAGTACTTC. This chain links TRBV18 with TRBJ2-5, with D tentatively TRBD2 (6 bases). The CDR3 covers 15 residues. Germline V gene sequence: CDR1 KGHSH, CDR2 LQKENI. V lost 5 bases to trimming and J lost 3 bases, with 16 bases between them.

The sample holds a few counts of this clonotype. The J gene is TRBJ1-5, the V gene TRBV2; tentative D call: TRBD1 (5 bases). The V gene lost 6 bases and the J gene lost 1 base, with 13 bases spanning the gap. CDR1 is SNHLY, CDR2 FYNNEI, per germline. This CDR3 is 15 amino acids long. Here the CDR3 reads CASSGDLRSNQPQHF. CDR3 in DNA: TGTGCCAGCAGCGGGGACCTAAGGAGCAATCAGCCCCAGCATTTT.

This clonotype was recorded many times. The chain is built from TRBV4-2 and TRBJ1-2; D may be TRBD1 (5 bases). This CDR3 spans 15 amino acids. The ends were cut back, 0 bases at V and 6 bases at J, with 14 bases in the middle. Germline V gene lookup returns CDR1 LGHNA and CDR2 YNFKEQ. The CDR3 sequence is CASSQDPGQGHGYTF. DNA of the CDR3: TGTGCCAGCAGCCAAGATCCGGGTCAGGGACATGGCTACACCTTC.

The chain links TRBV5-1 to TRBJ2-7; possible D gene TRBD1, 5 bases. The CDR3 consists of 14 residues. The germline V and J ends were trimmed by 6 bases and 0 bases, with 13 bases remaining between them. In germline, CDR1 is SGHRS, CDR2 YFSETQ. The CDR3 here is CASKEQVNSYEQYF. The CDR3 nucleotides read TGCGCCAGCAAGGAACAGGTGAACTCCTACGAGCAGTACTTC.

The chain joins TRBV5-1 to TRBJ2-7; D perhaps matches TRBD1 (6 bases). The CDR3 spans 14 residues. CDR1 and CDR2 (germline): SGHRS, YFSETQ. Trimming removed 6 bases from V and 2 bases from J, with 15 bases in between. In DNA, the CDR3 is TGCGCCAGCACCCCCGCGACAGGCCCCTACGAGCAGTACTTC. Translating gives CASTPATGPYEQYF.

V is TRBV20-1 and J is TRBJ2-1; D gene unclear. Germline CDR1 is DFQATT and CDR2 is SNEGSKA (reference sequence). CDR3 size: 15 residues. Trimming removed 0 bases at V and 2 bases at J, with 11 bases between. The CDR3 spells CSARESLLPYNEQFF. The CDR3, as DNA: TGCAGTGCTAGAGAGTCCCTACTGCCCTACAATGAGCAGTTCTTC.

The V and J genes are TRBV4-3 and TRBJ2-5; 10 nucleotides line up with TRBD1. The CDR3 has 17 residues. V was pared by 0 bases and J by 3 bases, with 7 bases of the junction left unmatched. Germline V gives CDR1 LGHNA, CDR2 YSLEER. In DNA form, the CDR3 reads TGCGCCAGCAGCCAAGAGCCTCCGGGACAGGGGAAAGAGACCCAGTACTTC. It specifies CASSQEPPGQGKETQYF.

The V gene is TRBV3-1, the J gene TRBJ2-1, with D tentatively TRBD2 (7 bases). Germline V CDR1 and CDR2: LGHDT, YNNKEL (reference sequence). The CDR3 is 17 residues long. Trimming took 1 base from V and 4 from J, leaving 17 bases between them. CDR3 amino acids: CASSQVDRGGWYNEQFF. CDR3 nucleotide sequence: TGTGCCAGCAGCCAAGTGGATCGCGGGGGCTGGTACAATGAGCAGTTCTTC.

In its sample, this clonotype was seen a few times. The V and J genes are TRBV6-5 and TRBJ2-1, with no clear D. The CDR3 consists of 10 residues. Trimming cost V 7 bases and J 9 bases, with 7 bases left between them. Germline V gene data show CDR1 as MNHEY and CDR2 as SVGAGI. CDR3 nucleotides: TGTGCCAGCACCCGCAGTGAGCAGTTCTTC. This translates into CASTRSEQFF.

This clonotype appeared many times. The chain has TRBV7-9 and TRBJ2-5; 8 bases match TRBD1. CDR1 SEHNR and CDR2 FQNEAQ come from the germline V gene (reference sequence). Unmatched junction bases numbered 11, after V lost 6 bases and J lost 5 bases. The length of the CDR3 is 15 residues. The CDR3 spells CASSRPGQGRETQYF. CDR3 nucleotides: TGTGCCAGCAGTCGTCCTGGACAGGGTCGGGAGACCCAGTACTTC.

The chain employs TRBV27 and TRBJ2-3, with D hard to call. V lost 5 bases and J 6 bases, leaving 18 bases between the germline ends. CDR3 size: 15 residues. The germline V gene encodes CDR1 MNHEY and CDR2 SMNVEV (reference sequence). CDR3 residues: CASSHDGIEADTQYF. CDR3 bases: TGTGCCAGCAGTCATGACGGAATCGAGGCGGATACGCAGTATTTT.

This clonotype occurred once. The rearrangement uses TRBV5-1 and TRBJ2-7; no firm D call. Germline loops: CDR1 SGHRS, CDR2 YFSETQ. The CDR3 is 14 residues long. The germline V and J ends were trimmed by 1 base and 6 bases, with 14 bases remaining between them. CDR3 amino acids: CASSLTSVALEQYF. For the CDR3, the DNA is TGCGCCAGCAGCTTGACATCGGTCGCCCTCGAGCAGTACTTC.

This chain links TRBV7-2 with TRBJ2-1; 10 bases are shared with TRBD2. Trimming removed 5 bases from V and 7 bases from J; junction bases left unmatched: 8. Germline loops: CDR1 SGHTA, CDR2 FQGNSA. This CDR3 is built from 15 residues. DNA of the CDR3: TGTGCCAGCAGCATACTAGCGGGGAGCGCAAATGAGCAGTTCTTC. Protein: CASSILAGSANEQFF. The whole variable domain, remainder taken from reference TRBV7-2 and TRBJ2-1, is GAGVSQSPSNKVTEKGKDVELRCDPISGHTALYWYRQSLGQGLEFLIYFQGNSAPDKSGLPSDRFSAERTGGSVSTLTIQRTQQEDSAVYLCASSILAGSANEQFFGPGTRLTVL.

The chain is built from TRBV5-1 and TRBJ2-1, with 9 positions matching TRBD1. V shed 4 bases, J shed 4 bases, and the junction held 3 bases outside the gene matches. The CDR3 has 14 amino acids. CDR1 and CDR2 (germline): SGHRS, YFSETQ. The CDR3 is CASSRDRAYNEQFF. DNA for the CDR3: TGCGCCAGCAGCCGGGACAGGGCTTACAATGAGCAGTTCTTC.

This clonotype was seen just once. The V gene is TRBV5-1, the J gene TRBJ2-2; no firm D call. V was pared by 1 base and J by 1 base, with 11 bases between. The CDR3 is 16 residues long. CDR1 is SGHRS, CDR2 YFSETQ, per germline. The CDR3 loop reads CASSLSGGLNTGELFF. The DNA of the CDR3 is TGCGCCAGCAGCTTGTCTGGTGGGCTGAACACCGGGGAGCTGTTTTTT.

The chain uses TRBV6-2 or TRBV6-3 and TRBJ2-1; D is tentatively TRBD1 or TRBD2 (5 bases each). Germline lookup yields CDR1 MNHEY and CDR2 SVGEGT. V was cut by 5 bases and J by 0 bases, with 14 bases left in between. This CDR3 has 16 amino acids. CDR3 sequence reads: CASSDPGTLSYNEQFF. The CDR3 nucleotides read TGTGCCAGCAGTGACCCCGGGACGCTCTCCTACAATGAGCAGTTCTTC.

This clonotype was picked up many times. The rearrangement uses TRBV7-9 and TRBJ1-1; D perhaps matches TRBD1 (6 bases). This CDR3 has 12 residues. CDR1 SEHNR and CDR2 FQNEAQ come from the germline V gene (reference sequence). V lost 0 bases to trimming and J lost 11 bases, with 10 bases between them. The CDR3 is CASSLARGPAFF. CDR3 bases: TGTGCCAGCAGCTTAGCCCGGGGGCCGGCTTTCTTT.

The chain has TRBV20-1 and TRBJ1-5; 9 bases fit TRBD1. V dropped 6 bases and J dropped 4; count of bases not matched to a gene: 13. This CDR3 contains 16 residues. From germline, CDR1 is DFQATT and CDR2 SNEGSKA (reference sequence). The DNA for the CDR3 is TGCAGTGCCCTCTACGCTGGGGACAGGGAAAATCAGCCCCAGCATTTT. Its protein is CSALYAGDRENQPQHF.

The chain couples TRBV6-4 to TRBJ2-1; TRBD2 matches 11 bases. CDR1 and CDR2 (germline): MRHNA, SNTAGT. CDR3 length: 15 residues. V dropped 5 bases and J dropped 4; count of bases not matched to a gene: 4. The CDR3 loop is CASSILAGDYNEQFF. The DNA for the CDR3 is TGTGCCAGCAGTATACTAGCGGGAGATTACAATGAGCAGTTCTTC.

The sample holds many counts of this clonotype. The DNA of the CDR3 is TGTGCCAGCAGTTCCGTCATGGGGACGGACCAAGATACGCAGTATTTT. It yields the protein CASSSVMGTDQDTQYF. The V gene is TRBV6-5, the J gene TRBJ2-3; possibly TRBD1 or TRBD2 for D (5 bases each). The CDR3 sequence is 16 residues long. Germline values: CDR1 MNHEY, CDR2 SVGAGI. Trimming took off 4 bases at V and 5 bases at J, with 19 bases between the two ends.

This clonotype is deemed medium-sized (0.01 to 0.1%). The CDR3 is CASSFGPSSYNSPLHF. CDR3 nucleotides: TGTGCCAGCAGCTTCGGGCCGAGCTCCTATAATTCACCCCTCCACTTT. The rearrangement links TRBV11-2 to TRBJ1-6; no reliable D call. This CDR3 has 16 amino acids. Germline loops: CDR1 SGHAT, CDR2 FQNNGV. Trimming cost V 3 bases and J 0 bases, with 9 bases left between them.

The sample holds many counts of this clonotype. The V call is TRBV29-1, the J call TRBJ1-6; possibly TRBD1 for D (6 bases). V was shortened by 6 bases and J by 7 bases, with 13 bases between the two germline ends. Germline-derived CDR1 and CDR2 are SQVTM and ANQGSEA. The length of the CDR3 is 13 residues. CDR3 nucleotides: TGCAGCGTGGGGGCAGATAGAAATTCACCCCTCCACTTT. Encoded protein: CSVGADRNSPLHF.

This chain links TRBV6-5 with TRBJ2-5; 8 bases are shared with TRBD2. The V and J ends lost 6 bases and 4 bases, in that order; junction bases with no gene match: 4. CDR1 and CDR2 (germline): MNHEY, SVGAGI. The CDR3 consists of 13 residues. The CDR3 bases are TGTGCCAGCAGATCGGGGGGGCGAGAGACCCAGTACTTC. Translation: CASRSGGRETQYF.

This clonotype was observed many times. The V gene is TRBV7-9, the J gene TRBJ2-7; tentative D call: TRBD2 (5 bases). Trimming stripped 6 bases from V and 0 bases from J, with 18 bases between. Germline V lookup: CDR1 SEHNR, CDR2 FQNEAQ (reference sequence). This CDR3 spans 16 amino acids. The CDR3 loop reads CASSYPGRENSYEQYF. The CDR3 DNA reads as TGTGCCAGCAGTTACCCGGGGAGAGAGAACTCCTACGAGCAGTACTTC.

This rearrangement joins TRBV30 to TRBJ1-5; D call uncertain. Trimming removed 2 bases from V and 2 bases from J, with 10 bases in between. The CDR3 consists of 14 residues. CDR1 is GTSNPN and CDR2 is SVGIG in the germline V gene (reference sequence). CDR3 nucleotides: TGTGCCTGGAGTTTGGGATTTGGCAATCAGCCCCAGCATTTT. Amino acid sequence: CAWSLGFGNQPQHF.

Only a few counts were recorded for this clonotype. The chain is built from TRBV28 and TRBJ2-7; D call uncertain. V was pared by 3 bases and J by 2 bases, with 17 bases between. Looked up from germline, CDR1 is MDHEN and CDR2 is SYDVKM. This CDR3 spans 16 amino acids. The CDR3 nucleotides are TGTGCCAGCAGTTTTTCCGCTTTCGGCCTGACCTACGAGCAGTACGTC. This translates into CASSFSAFGLTYEQYV.